This T cell receptor beta chain was obtained from a study of blood T cell repertoires in COVID-19. Whole-study context: Sources were T cells, B-cell-depleted T cells, or PBMCs; the material itself was cDNA or gDNA.

Assay used: immunoSEQ multiplex PCR; TCRdb lists only in-frame clones, some missing. The table includes a few hundred thousand clones, around 86% detected once. Trimming removed 2 bases at V and 0 bases at J, with 8 bases between. Germline CDR1 MNHNS, CDR2 SASEGT. The CDR3 covers 15 residues. The TCR was taken from a woman in her 50s with acute or convalescent COVID-19. Material: peripheral blood. The chain joins TRBV6-1 to TRBJ1-5; D is unclear. The CDR3: CASSERHNSNQPQHF. The CDR3 DNA follows: TGTGCCAGCAGTGAAAGACATAATAGCAATCAGCCCCAGCATTTT.